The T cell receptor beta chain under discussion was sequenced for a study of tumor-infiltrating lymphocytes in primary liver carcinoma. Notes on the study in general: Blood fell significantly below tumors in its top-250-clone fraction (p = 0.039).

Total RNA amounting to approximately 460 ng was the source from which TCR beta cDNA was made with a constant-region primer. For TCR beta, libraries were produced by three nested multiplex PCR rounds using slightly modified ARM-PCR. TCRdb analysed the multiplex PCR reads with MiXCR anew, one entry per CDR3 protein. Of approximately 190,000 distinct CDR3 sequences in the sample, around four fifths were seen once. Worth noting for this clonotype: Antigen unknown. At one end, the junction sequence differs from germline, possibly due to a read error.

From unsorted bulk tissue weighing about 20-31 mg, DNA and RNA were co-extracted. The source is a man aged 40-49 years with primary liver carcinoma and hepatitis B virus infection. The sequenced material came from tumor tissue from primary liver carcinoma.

The CDR3 sequence is CIVGTGPNTGKLFF. The CDR3 nucleotides are TGCATCGTTGGGACAGGGCCAAACACCGGGAAGCTGTTTTTT. This chain joins TRBV29-1 and TRBJ2-2; 9 positions agree with TRBD1. The CDR3 has 14 amino acids. The V gene's germline CDR1 is SQVTM and CDR2 ANQGSEA.